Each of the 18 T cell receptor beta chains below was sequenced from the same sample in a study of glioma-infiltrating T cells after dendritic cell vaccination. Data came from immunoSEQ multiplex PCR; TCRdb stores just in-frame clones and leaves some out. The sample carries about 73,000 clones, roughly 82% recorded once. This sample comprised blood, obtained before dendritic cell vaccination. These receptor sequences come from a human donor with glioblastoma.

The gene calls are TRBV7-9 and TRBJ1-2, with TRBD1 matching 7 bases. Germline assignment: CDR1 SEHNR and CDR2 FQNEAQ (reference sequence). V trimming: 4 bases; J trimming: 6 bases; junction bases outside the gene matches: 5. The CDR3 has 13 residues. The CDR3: CASSSGRGHGYTF. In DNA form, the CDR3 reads TGTGCCAGCAGCTCCGGGAGGGGGCATGGCTACACCTTC.

The chain's CDR3 is CASSLVGLAGHYNEQFF. In DNA form, the CDR3 reads TGTGCCAGCAGCTTAGTGGGACTAGCGGGACACTACAATGAGCAGTTCTTC. The chain couples TRBV7-3 to TRBJ2-1; 13 nucleotides agree with TRBD2. The germline V gene encodes CDR1 SGHTA and CDR2 FQGTGA. CDR3 length: 17 amino acids. The J segment lost 3 bases and the V segment lost 2 bases, leaving 4 bases of the junction unmatched. The full variable domain, rest sourced from reference TRBV7-3 and TRBJ2-1, is GAGVSQTPSNKVTEKGKYVELRCDPISGHTALYWYRQSLGQGPEFLIYFQGTGAADDSGLPNDRFFAVRPEGSVSTLKIQRTERGDSAVYLCASSLVGLAGHYNEQFFGPGTRLTVL.

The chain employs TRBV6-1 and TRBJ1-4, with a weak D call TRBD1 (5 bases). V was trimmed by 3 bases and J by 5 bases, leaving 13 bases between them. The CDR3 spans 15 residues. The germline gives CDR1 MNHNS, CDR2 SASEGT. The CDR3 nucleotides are TGTGCCAGCAGTGATTCAGCAGGGTTCAATGAAAAACTGTTTTTT. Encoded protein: CASSDSAGFNEKLFF.

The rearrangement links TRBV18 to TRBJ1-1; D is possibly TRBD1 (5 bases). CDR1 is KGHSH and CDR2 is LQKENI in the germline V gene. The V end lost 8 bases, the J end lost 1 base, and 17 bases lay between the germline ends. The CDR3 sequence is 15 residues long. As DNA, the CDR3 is TGTGCCAGCACGAGGGGAGGGCTGCAGAACACTGAAGCTTTCTTT. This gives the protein CASTRGGLQNTEAFF.

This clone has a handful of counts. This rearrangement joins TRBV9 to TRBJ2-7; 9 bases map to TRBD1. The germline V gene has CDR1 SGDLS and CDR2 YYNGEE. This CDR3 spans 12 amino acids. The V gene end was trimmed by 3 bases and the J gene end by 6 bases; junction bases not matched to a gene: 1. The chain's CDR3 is CASSETGGEQYF. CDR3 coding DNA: TGTGCCAGCAGCGAGACAGGGGGCGAGCAGTACTTC.

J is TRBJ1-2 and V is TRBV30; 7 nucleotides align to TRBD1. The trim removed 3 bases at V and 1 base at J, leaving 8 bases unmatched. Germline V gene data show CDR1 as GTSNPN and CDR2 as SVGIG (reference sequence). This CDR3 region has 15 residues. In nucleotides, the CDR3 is TGTGCCTGGAGGGCTACAGGGGCCAATAACTATGGCTACACCTTC. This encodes CAWRATGANNYGYTF.

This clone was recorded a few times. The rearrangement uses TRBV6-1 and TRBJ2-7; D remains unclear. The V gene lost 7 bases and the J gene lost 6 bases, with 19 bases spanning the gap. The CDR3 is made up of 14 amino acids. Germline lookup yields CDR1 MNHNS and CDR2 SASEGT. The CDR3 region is CASNPTSPLGEQYV. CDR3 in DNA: TGTGCCAGCAACCCGACAAGCCCTCTGGGCGAGCAGTACGTC.

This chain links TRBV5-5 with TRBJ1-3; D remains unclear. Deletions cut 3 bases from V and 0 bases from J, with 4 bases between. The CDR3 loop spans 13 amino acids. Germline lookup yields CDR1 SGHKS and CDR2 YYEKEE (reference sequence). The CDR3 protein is CASSSYSGNTIYF. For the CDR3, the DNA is TGTGCCAGCAGCTCCTACTCTGGAAACACCATATATTTT.

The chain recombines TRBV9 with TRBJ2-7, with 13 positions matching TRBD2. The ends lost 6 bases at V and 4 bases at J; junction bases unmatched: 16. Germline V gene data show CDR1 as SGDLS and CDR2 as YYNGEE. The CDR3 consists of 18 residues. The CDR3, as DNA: TGTGCCAGCACCCAGAGAGGGACTAGCGGGAAAAGTGGTTACGAGCAGTACGTC. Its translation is CASTQRGTSGKSGYEQYV.

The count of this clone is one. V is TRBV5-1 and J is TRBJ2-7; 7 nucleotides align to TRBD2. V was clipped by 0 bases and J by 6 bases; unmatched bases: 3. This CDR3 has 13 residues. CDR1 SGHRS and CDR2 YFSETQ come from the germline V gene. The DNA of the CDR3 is TGCGCCAGCAGCTTGGTGGGGGGGGGCGAGCAGTACGTC. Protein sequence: CASSLVGGGEQYV.

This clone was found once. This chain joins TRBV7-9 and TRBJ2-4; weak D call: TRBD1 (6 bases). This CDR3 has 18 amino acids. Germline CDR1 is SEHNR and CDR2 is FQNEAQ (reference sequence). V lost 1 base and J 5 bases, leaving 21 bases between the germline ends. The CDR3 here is CASSLGTWAAGDQNIQYF. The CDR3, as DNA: TGTGCCAGCAGCTTAGGCACCTGGGCGGCAGGGGACCAAAACATTCAGTACTTC.

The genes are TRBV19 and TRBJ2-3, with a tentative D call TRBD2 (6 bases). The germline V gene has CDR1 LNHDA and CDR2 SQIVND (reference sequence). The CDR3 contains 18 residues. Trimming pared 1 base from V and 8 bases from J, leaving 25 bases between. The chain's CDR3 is CASSIATGLRSGFGTQYF. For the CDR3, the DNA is TGTGCCAGTAGTATAGCCACGGGACTCCGGTCCGGCTTCGGTACGCAGTATTTT.

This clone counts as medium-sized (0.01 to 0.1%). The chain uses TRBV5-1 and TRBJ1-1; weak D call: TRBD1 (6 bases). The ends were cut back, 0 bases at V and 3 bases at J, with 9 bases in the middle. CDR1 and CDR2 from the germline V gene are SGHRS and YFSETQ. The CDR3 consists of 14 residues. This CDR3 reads CASSLAGTHTEAFF. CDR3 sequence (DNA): TGCGCCAGCAGCTTGGCAGGGACACACACTGAAGCTTTCTTT.

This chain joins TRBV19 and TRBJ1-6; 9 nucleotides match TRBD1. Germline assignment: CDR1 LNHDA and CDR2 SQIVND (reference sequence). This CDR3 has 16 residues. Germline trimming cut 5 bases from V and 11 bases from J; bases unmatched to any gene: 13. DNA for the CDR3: TGTGCCAGTAGTCAACCCTCCGGGACAGGGAGGCCACCCCTCCACTTT. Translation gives CASSQPSGTGRPPLHF.

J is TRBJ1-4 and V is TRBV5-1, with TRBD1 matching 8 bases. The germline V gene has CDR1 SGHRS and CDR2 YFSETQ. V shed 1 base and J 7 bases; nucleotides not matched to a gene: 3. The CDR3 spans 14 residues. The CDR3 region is CASSLTGTGEKLFF. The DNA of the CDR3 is TGCGCCAGCAGCTTGACCGGGACAGGTGAAAAACTGTTTTTT.

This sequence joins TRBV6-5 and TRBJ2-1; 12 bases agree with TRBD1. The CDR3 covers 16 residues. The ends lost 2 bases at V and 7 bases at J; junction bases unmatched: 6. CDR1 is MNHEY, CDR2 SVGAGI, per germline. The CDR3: CASSYRGTGGGNEQFF. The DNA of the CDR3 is TGTGCCAGCAGTTACCGGGGGACAGGGGGCGGGAATGAGCAGTTCTTC.

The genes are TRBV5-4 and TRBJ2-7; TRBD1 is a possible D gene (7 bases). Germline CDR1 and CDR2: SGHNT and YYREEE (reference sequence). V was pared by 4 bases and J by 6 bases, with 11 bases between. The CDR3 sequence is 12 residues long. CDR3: CASSPQGGEQYF. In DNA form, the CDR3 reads TGTGCCAGCAGCCCCCAGGGGGGCGAGCAGTACTTC.

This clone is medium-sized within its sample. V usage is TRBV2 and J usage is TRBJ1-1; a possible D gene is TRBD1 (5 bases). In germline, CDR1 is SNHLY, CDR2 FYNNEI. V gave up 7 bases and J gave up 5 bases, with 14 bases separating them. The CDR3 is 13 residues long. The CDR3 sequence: CASIRVGRTEAFF. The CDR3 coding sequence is TGTGCCAGCATCAGGGTAGGGAGGACTGAAGCTTTCTTT.